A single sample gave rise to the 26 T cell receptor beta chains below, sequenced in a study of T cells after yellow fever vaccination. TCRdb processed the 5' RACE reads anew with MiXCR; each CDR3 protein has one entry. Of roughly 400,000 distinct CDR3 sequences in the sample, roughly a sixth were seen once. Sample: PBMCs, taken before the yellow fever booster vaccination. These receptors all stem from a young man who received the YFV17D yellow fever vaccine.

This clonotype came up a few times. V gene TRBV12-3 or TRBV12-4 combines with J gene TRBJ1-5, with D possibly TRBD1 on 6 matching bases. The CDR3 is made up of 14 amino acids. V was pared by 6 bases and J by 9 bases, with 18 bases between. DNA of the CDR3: TGTGCCAGCAGCCTGGGGGGCGGGATGATGCCCCAGCATTTT. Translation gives CASSLGGGMMPQHF.

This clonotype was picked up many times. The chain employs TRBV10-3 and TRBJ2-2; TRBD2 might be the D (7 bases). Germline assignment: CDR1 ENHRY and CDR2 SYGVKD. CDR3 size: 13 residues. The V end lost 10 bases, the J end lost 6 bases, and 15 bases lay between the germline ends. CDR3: CASRGADAGELFF. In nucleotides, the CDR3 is TGTGCCAGTCGGGGGGCCGACGCCGGGGAGCTGTTTTTT.

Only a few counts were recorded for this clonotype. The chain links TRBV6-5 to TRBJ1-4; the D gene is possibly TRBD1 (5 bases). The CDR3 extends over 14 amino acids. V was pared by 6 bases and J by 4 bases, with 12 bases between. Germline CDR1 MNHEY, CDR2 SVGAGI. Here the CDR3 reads CASSLHRRNEKLFF. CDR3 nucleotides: TGTGCCAGCAGCCTCCACAGGCGTAATGAAAAACTGTTTTTT.

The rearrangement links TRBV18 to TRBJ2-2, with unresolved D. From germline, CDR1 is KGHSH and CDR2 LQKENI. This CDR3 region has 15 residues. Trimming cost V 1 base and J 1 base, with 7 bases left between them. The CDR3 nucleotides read TGTGCCAGCTCACCACTTTCTCAGAACACCGGGGAGCTGTTTTTT. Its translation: CASSPLSQNTGELFF.

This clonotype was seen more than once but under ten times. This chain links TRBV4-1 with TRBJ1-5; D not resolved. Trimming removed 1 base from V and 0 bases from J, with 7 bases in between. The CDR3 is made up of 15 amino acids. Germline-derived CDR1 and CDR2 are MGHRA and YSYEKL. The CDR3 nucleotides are TGCGCCAGCAGCCAAGGGCGGGGTAGCAATCAGCCCCAGCATTTT. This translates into CASSQGRGSNQPQHF.

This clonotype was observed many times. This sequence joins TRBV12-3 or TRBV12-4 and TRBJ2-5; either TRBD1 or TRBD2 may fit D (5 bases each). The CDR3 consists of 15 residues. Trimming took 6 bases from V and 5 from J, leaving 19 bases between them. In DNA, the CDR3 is TGTGCCAGCAGCCAGGAGTCGAGGGGCGCTGAGACCCAGTACTTC. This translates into CASSQESRGAETQYF.

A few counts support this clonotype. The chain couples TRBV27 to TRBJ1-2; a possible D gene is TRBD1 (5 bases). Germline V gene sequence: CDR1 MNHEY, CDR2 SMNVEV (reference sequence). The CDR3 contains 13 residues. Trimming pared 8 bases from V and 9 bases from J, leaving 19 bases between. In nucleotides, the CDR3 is TGTGCCAGCGCCGGTTCGGGGGGTACGAGCTACACCTTC. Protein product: CASAGSGGTSYTF.

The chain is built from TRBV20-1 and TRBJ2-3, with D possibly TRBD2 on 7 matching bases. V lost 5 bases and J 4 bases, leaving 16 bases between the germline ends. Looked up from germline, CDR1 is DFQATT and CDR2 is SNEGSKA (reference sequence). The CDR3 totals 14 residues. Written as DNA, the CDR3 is TGCAGTGCTGGGGGGGCGGCGGGGGCAGATACGCAGTATTTT. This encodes CSAGGAAGADTQYF.

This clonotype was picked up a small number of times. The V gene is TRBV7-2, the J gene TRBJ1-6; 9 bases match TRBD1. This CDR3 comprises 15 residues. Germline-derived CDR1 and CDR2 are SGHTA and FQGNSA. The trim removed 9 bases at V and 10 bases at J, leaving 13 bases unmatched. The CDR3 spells CASETKGTGLSPLHF. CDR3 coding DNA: TGTGCCAGTGAGACTAAAGGGACAGGGCTCTCACCCCTCCACTTT.

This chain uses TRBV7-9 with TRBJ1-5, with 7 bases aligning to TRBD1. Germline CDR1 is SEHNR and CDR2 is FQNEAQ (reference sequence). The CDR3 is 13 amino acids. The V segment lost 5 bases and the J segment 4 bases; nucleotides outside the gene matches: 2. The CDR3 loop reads CASSETGNQPQHF. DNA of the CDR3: TGTGCCAGCAGCGAGACAGGGAATCAGCCCCAGCATTTT.

The CDR3 region is CASSPGQYNSPLHF. The CDR3 DNA follows: TGTGCCAGCAGCCCGGGACAGTATAATTCACCCCTCCACTTT. The chain combines TRBV7-9 with TRBJ1-6, with 7 positions matching TRBD1. The CDR3 is 14 residues long. The germline V gene encodes CDR1 SEHNR and CDR2 FQNEAQ (reference sequence). The ends lost 5 bases at V and 4 bases at J; junction bases unmatched: 2.

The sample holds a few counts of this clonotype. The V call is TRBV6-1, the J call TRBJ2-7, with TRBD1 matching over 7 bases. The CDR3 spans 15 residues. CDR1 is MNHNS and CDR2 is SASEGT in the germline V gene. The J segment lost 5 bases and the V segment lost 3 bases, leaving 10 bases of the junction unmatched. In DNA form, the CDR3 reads TGTGCCAGCAGTGACTACACGACAGGGATCGACGAGCAGTACTTC. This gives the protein CASSDYTTGIDEQYF.

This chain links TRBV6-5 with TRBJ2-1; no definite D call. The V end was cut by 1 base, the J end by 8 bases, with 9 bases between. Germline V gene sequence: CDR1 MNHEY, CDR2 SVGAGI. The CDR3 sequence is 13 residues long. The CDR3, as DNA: TGTGCCAGCAGTTACTTCAATTGGGATGAGCAGTTCTTC. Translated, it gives CASSYFNWDEQFF.

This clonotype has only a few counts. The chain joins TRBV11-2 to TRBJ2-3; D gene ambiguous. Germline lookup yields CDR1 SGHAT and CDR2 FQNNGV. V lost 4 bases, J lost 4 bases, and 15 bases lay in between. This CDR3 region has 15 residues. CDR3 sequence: CASSYSIGFPDTQYF. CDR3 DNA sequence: TGTGCCAGCAGCTACAGCATCGGATTCCCAGATACGCAGTATTTT.

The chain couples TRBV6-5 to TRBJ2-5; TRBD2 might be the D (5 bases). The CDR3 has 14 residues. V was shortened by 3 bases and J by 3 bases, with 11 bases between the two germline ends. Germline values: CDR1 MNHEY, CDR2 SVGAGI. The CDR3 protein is CASSYGRREETQYF. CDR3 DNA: TGTGCCAGCAGTTATGGACGGCGGGAAGAGACCCAGTACTTC.

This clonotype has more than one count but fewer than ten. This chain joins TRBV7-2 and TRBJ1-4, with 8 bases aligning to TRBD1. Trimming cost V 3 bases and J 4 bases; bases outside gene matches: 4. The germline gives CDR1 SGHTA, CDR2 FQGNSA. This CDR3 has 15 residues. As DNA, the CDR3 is TGTGCCAGCAGCTTCAGGGGGCTAAATAATGAAAAACTGTTTTTT. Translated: CASSFRGLNNEKLFF. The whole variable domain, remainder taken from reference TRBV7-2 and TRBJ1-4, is GAGVSQSPSNKVTEKGKDVELRCDPISGHTALYWYRQSLGQGLEFLIYFQGNSAPDKSGLPSDRFSAERTGGSVSTLTIQRTQQEDSAVYLCASSFRGLNNEKLFFGSGTQLSVL.

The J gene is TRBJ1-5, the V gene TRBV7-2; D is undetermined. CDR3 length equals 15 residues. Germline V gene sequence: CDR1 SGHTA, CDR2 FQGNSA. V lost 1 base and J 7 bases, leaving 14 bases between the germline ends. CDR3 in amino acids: CASSLGIREGQPQHF. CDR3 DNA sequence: TGTGCCAGCAGCTTAGGGATAAGGGAGGGCCAGCCCCAGCATTTT.

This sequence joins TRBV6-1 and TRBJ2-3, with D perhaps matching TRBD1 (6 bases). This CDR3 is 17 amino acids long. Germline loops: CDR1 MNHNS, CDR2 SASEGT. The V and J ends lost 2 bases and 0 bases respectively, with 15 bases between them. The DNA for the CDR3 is TGTGCCAGCAGTGAAAGGGGGAGAAACACTAGCACAGATACGCAGTATTTT. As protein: CASSERGRNTSTDTQYF.

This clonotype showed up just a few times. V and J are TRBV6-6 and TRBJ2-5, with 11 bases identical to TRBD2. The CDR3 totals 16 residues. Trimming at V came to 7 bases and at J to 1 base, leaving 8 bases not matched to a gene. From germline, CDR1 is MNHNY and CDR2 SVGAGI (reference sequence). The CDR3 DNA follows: TGTGCCAGCAACATAGCGGGGGGGCCTCCCCAAGAGACCCAGTACTTC. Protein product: CASNIAGGPPQETQYF.

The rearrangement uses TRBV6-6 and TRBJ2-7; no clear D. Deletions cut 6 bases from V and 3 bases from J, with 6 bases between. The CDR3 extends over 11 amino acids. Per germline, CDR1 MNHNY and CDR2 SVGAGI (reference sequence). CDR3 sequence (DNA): TGTGCCAGCAGAGACCGCTACGAGCAGTACGTC. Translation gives CASRDRYEQYV.

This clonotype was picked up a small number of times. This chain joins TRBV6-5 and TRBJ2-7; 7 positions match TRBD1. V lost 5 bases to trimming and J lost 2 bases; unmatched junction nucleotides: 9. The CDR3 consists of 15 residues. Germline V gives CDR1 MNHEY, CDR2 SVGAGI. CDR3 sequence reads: CASSVHRGPTYEQYF. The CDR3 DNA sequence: TGTGCCAGCAGTGTCCACAGGGGCCCAACCTACGAGCAGTACTTC.

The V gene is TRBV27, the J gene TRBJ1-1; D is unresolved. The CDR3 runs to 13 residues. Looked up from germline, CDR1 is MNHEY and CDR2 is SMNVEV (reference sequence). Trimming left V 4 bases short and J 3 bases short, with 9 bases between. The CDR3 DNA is TGTGCCAGCAGTTCATCACCAGACACTGAAGCTTTCTTT. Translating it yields CASSSSPDTEAFF.

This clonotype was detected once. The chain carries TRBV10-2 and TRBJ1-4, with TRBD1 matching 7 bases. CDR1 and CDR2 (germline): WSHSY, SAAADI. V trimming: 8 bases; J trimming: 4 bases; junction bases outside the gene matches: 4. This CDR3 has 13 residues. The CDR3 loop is CASRDSGNEKLFF. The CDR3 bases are TGCGCCAGCCGGGACAGCGGTAATGAAAAACTGTTTTTT.

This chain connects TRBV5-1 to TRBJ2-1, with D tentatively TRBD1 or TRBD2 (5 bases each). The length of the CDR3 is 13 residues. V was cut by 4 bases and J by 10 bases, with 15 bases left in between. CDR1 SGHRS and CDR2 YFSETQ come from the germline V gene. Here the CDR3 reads CASSPGPTLEQFF. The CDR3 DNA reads TGCGCCAGCAGCCCGGGACCAACCCTAGAGCAGTTCTTC.

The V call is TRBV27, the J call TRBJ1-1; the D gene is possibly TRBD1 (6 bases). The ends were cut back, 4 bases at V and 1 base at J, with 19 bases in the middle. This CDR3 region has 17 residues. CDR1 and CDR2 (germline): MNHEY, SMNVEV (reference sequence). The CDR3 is CASSSQWGPYPNTEAFF. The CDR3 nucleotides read TGTGCCAGCAGTTCCCAGTGGGGGCCCTACCCGAACACTGAAGCTTTCTTT.

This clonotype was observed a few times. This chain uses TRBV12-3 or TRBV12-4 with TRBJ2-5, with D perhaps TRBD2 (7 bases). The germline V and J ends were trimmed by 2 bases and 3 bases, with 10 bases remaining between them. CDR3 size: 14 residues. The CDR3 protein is CASSLTGGEETQYF. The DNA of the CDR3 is TGTGCCAGCAGTTTAACGGGGGGCGAAGAGACCCAGTACTTC.